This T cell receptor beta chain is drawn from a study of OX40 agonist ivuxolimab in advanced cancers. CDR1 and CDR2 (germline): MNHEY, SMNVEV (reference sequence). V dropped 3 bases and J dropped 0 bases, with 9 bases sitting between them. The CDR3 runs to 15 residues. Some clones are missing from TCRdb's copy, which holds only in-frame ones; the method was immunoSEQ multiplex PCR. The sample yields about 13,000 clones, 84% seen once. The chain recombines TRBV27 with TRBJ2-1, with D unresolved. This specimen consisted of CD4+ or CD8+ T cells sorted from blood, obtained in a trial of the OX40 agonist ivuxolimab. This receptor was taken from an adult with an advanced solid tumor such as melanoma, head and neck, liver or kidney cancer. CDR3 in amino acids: CASSFWQTSYNEQFF. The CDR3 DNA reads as TGTGCCAGCAGTTTCTGGCAGACCTCCTACAATGAGCAGTTCTTC.